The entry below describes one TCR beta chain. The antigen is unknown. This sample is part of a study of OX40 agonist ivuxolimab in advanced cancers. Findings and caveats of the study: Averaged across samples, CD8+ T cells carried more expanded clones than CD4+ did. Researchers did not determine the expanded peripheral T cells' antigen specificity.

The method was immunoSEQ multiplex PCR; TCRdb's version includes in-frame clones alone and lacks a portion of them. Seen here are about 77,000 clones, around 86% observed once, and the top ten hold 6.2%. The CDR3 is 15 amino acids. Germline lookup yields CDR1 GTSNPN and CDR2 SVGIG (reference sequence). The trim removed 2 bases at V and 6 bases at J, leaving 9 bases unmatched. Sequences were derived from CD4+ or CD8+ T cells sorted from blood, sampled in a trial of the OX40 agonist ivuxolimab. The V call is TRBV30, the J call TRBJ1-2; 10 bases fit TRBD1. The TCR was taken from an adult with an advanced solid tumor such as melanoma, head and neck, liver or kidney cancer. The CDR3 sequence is CAWSRLRDRGNGYTF. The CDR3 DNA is TGTGCCTGGAGTAGACTCCGGGACAGGGGTAATGGCTACACCTTC.